This TCR beta chain was obtained from a study of T cell responses to AZD1222 COVID-19 vaccine. Assay used: immunoSEQ multiplex PCR; TCRdb lists only in-frame clones, some missing. The profile shows roughly 170,000 clones, around 88% of them singletons. The CDR3 totals 15 residues. Per the germline V gene, CDR1 is SGHAT and CDR2 is FQNNGV. With 5 bases removed from V and 6 bases from J, the gap between germline ends came to 19 bases. Sequenced here: peripheral blood, sampled on day 0 of AZD1222 vaccination. This receptor was obtained from an adult in good health. The chain has TRBV11-2 and TRBJ1-2; TRBD1 is a possible D gene (6 bases). CDR3 residues: CASSTKRGDANGYTF. The DNA of the CDR3 is TGTGCCAGCAGCACGAAAAGGGGGGACGCTAATGGCTACACCTTC.